This paragraph covers one T cell receptor beta chain sequence. Antigen specificity is unknown. This sample was taken from a study of shared clonotypes between healthy human individuals. The study, taken as a whole, reports: Few donors restricted represented genetic and exposure-history diversity.

The donors were adults (healthy and HIV-negative) with no recent acute infections or vaccinations. CDR3 size: 14 residues. Germline V CDR1 and CDR2: SEHNR, FQNEAQ (reference sequence). V gave up 0 bases and J gave up 4 bases, with 6 bases separating them. Only in-frame clones appear in the TCRdb table, and some are missing; sequencing was by immunoSEQ multiplex PCR. The sample shows roughly 480,000 clones, roughly 85% of them seen only once. The chain joins TRBV7-9 to TRBJ2-2; D is ambiguous. Input material: PBMCs. The TCR sequence derives from a woman aged 40-49 years in good health. Some clones in this sample may be carry-over from other donors' samples. The CDR3 DNA reads TGTGCCAGCAGCTTAGCGGTTAGCACCGGGGAGCTGTTTTTT. Translating gives CASSLAVSTGELFF.